This T cell receptor (beta chain) derives from a study of blood T cell repertoires in COVID-19 (dated by TCRdb to between 2020 and 2021). With respect to the entire study: The collaborator samples originated in the United States, Italy and Spain and spanned the acute and convalescent phases of COVID-19. The material from the prospective study consisted of cDNA or gDNA derived from T cells, B-cell-depleted T cells, or PBMCs. Subjects who had been exposed to COVID-19, were actively infected with it, or had recovered from it provided the deeply sampled blood TCRbeta repertoires that made up the dataset. The repertoires were made available in a free public database intended to serve as a resource for research on the immune response to SARS-CoV-2. The samples were drawn from the first 160 participants of the ongoing ImmuneRACE study and from 1,254 subjects provided by 6 global collaborators. Sample metadata almost always included a de-identified subject ID, COVID-19 status, age in years and sex. HLA class I and class II types, where available, came from metadata supplied by the sample provider rather than from assay-based typing.

Trimming removed 0 bases from V and 4 bases from J, leaving 22 bases between the germline ends. The germline V gene (reference sequence) specifies LGHDT as CDR1 and YNNKEL as CDR2. The CDR3 measures 19 amino acids from cysteine to phenylalanine. The kept DNA is CDR3 alone, 57 bases in frame from the first base. The investigation overall reported the following: The quantity of clinical and demographic metadata differed by source and by participant and was supplied without curation.

Each collaborating institution followed its own protocols to collect whole blood in K2EDTA tubes. For TCRbeta analysis, collaborators shipped samples in one of three forms: frozen whole blood, isolated PBMCs, or DNA extracted from either of those sample types. TCRbeta CDR3 regions were amplified from genomic DNA using the immunoSEQ Assay, a bias-controlled multiplex PCR. For the original study's pipeline: The number of nucleated cells in each sample was estimated by amplification of reference gene primers within the assay. To quantify the absolute abundance of each unique TCRbeta CDR3 rearrangement, sequence reads were collapsed and filtered. For each sample, productive Simpson clonality was calculated as the square root of Simpson's diversity index over productive rearrangements. Entries here come from immuneACCESS through TCRdb and include only in-frame sequences with V and J called. Some clones fail to appear in such tables; in the studies checked, an unresolved V gene covers under half of the shortfall, and the cause of the remainder is unknown. That table furnishes V, J and clone size, whereas the DNA furnished D and trimming. Across this sample there are roughly 150,000 clones, with about 87% seen only once. Together, the top ten hold 28% of the sample.

Details on this clone: No antigen is known for it. No per-base quality is available; no much larger clone lies one base away.

The sequencing input was peripheral blood. The V gene is TRBV3-1 (or the pseudogene TRBV3-2) and the J gene is TRBJ2-1, with TRBD2 as a weak D call on 6 bases. This sequence was found in a human donor in a cohort sampled during active COVID-19. The CDR3 region reads CASSQEIAAAGLPYNEQFF. In nucleotides, the sequence is TGTGCCAGCAGCCAAGAGATAGCGGCTGCCGGCCTTCCTTACAATGAGCAGTTCTTC.